These 21 T cell receptor beta chains share one sample of origin, sequenced in a study of blood T cell repertoires in COVID-19. The protocol was immunoSEQ multiplex PCR, while the TCRdb copy is restricted to in-frame clones and leaves out a portion. Among fewer than 300,000 clones listed, approximately 93% were seen once. Source material: peripheral blood. All receptors derive from a woman in her twenties or thirties with COVID-19, enrolled during active disease.

This chain uses TRBV6-4 with TRBJ1-2; D is possibly TRBD1 (5 bases). The CDR3 consists of 13 residues. V lost 0 bases and J 8 bases, leaving 10 bases between the germline ends. The germline V gene has CDR1 MRHNA and CDR2 SNTAGT. The CDR3 coding sequence is TGTGCCAGCAGTGACTCGGGGGAGGACGGCTACACCTTC. This sequence encodes CASSDSGEDGYTF.

This chain joins TRBV6-5 and TRBJ1-1; D not resolved. From germline, CDR1 is MNHEY and CDR2 SVGAGI. The CDR3 spans 14 residues. V gave up 6 bases and J gave up 3 bases, with 14 bases separating them. CDR3 protein: CASSQREPDTEAFF. CDR3 nucleotide sequence: TGTGCCAGCAGCCAGCGGGAACCCGACACTGAAGCTTTCTTT.

In the case of this clone: Additional DNA sequences in this sample encode the identical CDR3. The chain has TRBV5-4 and TRBJ1-1; possibly TRBD1 for D (5 bases). The CDR3 covers 13 residues. Trimming shortened V by 4 bases and J by 1 base, and 8 bases separated the two germline ends. CDR1 SGHNT and CDR2 YYREEE come from the germline V gene (reference sequence). As DNA, the CDR3 is TGTGCCAGCAGCCTAGACAGGAACACTGAAGCTTTCTTT. Encoded protein: CASSLDRNTEAFF.

V gene TRBV11-2 combines with J gene TRBJ2-1; no clear D. There are 13 residues in the CDR3. The V gene's germline CDR1 is SGHAT and CDR2 FQNNGV. V shed 5 bases and J shed 3 bases, with 8 bases lying between them. Here the CDR3 reads CASSLQNYNEQFF. In nucleotides, the CDR3 is TGTGCCAGCAGCCTTCAGAACTACAATGAGCAGTTCTTC. Together with reference TRBV11-2 and TRBJ2-1, the CDR3 gives the full variable domain: EAGVAQSPRYKIIEKRQSVAFWCNPISGHATLYWYQQILGQGPKLLIQFQNNGVVDDSQLPKDRFSAERLKGVDSTLKIQPAKLEDSAVYLCASSLQNYNEQFFGPGTRLTVL.

The chain is built from TRBV10-3 and TRBJ1-1; TRBD1 aligns across 7 bases. The germline V gene has CDR1 ENHRY and CDR2 SYGVKD. The CDR3 covers 12 residues. Trimming at V came to 10 bases and at J to 5 bases, leaving 7 bases not matched to a gene. CDR3 protein: CATTTGRTEAFF. DNA of the CDR3: TGTGCCACCACGACAGGGAGAACTGAAGCTTTCTTT.

This chain connects TRBV12-2 to TRBJ2-6; TRBD1, the D gene given by the table, was not confirmed from the DNA. TRBV12-2 is reported as a pseudogene. This CDR3 is built from 18 residues. CDR3 protein: CASRLPGQGNSGANVLTF. For the CDR3, the DNA is TGTGCAAGTCGCCTCCCGGGACAGGGGAACTCTGGGGCCAACGTCCTGACTTTC.

A single count supports this clone. The chain combines TRBV2 with TRBJ1-2; tentatively, D is TRBD1 (5 bases). This CDR3 has 13 residues. Germline loops: CDR1 SNHLY, CDR2 FYNNEI. Trimming pared 4 bases from V and 7 bases from J, leaving 13 bases between. CDR3 in amino acids: CASSAGGKGGYTF. CDR3 DNA sequence: TGTGCCAGCAGTGCCGGGGGAAAAGGTGGCTACACCTTC.

The sample holds a few counts of this clone. The chain employs TRBV7-9 and TRBJ1-4, with 8 bases fitting TRBD1. Germline lookup yields CDR1 SEHNR and CDR2 FQNEAQ (reference sequence). The CDR3 length is 17 residues. The J segment lost 8 bases and the V segment lost 4 bases, leaving 15 bases of the junction unmatched. Here the CDR3 reads CASSYQTPDRVGEKLFF. In nucleotides, the CDR3 is TGTGCCAGCAGCTATCAGACCCCGGACAGGGTTGGAGAAAAACTGTTTTTT.

The chain employs TRBV29-1 and TRBJ1-1; perhaps TRBD1 as D (6 bases). Germline V gene lookup returns CDR1 SQVTM and CDR2 ANQGSEA. V was trimmed by 6 bases and J by 8 bases, leaving 10 bases between them. This CDR3 has 10 residues. Here the CDR3 DNA reads TGCAGCGTGTACAGGGAAGAAGCTTTCTTT. This gives the protein CSVYREEAFF.

This clone was counted a single time. The rearrangement joins TRBV19 to TRBJ1-2; the D is unclear. Germline V CDR1 and CDR2: LNHDA, SQIVND (reference sequence). The ends were cut back, 3 bases at V and 6 bases at J, with 11 bases in the middle. CDR3 length: 13 amino acids. The CDR3 loop is CASSIGSSNGYTF. The CDR3, as DNA: TGTGCCAGTAGTATCGGTAGCTCCAATGGCTACACCTTC.

As for this clone: The junction does not match germline at one end; this may be a read error. V is TRBV7-9 and J is TRBJ2-7; unclear D gene. Germline CDR1 is SEHNR and CDR2 is FQNEAQ (reference sequence). CDR3 size: 13 residues. The chain's CDR3 is CASSPLGSYEQYF. CDR3 coding DNA: TGTGCCAGCAGCCCCTTGGGCTCCTATGAGCAGTACTTC.

V gene TRBV14 combines with J gene TRBJ1-1, with TRBD1 identical over 9 bases. The length of the CDR3 is 13 residues. Trimming took 8 bases from V and 1 from J; bases not matched to a gene: 2. Per the germline V gene, CDR1 is SGHDN and CDR2 is FVKESK. The CDR3 DNA reads as TGTGCCAGCGGACAGGGGACGAACACTGAAGCTTTCTTT. Its protein is CASGQGTNTEAFF. Filled out from reference TRBV14 and TRBJ1-1, the complete variable domain reads EAGVTQFPSHSVIEKGQTVTLRCDPISGHDNLYWYRRVMGKEIKFLLHFVKESKQDESGMPNNRFLAERTGGTYSTLKVQPAELEDSGVYFCASGQGTNTEAFFGQGTRLTVV.

J is TRBJ2-1 and V is TRBV25-1; 12 positions match TRBD1. Germline loops: CDR1 MGHDK, CDR2 SYGVNS. The CDR3 spans 17 residues. The junction had 8 bases not matched to a gene; V was cut back by 2 bases and J by 6 bases. CDR3 sequence: CASSEPWGGQGANEQFF. The CDR3 nucleotides read TGTGCCAGCAGTGAACCATGGGGGGGACAGGGGGCCAATGAGCAGTTCTTC.

V gene TRBV7-9 combines with J gene TRBJ1-1; a weak D match, TRBD1 (6 bases). This CDR3 region has 13 residues. From germline, CDR1 is SEHNR and CDR2 FQNEAQ (reference sequence). V was cut by 2 bases and J by 5 bases, with 9 bases left in between. This CDR3 reads CASSLTDRTEAFF. The DNA for the CDR3 is TGTGCCAGCAGCTTAACAGACAGGACTGAAGCTTTCTTT.

J is TRBJ1-5 and V is TRBV29-1, with 10 bases fitting TRBD1. J gave up 11 bases and V 6 bases, and 4 bases lay outside the gene matches. The CDR3 runs 11 residues. Germline lookup yields CDR1 SQVTM and CDR2 ANQGSEA. CDR3 amino acids: CSVWTGGAQHF. The CDR3 nucleotides read TGCAGCGTATGGACAGGGGGAGCCCAGCATTTT.

The chain is built from TRBV29-1 and TRBJ1-4; perhaps TRBD1 as D (5 bases). The CDR3 extends over 13 amino acids. Looked up from germline, CDR1 is SQVTM and CDR2 is ANQGSEA. V shed 4 bases and J shed 10 bases, with 16 bases lying between them. The CDR3 DNA reads TGCAGCGTTGCCCCGACAGAAAGTGGAAAACTGTTTTTT. Protein product: CSVAPTESGKLFF.

A single count supports this clone. V usage is TRBV2 and J usage is TRBJ1-1, with D perhaps matching TRBD1 (5 bases). The CDR3 extends over 12 amino acids. Germline loops: CDR1 SNHLY, CDR2 FYNNEI. The ends were cut back, 8 bases at V and 1 base at J, with 8 bases in the middle. The CDR3 loop is CASVRENTEAFF. The DNA of the CDR3 is TGTGCCAGCGTCAGGGAGAACACTGAAGCTTTCTTT.

The genes are TRBV29-1 and TRBJ2-1; 9 nucleotides line up with TRBD2. CDR3 length: 14 amino acids. Germline CDR1 SQVTM, CDR2 ANQGSEA. The junction had 9 bases not matched to a gene; V was cut back by 4 bases and J by 8 bases. The CDR3 DNA reads TGCAGCGTTGCTTCAATAGCGGGAGCTTATGAGCAGTTCTTC. It codes for CSVASIAGAYEQFF.

The chain employs TRBV3-1 (or the pseudogene TRBV3-2) and TRBJ1-1; TRBD1 agrees at 10 bases. The V segment lost 4 bases and the J segment 5 bases; nucleotides outside the gene matches: 4. CDR1 LGHDT and CDR2 YNNKEL come from the germline V gene (reference sequence). The CDR3 contains 14 residues. In DNA form, the CDR3 reads TGTGCCAGCAGCCGGGGGGACAGGGGTACTGAAGCTTTCTTT. Translating gives CASSRGDRGTEAFF.

The V call is TRBV9, the J call TRBJ1-1; 7 nucleotides line up with TRBD1. The germline gives CDR1 SGDLS, CDR2 YYNGEE. V lost 0 bases, J lost 2 bases, and 1 base stayed unmatched. The CDR3 contains 14 residues. The CDR3 sequence: CASSVGDSNTEAFF. Here the CDR3 DNA reads TGTGCCAGCAGCGTAGGGGACAGTAACACTGAAGCTTTCTTT.

The CDR3 DNA sequence: TGTGCCAGCAGTAACGAACAGGGGGCCAGCACTGAAGCTTTCTTT. This encodes CASSNEQGASTEAFF. The chain carries TRBV6-1 and TRBJ1-1; 9 bases agree with TRBD1. The CDR3 loop spans 15 amino acids. Germline CDR1 is MNHNS and CDR2 is SASEGT. Trimming cost V 5 bases and J 4 bases; bases outside gene matches: 8.